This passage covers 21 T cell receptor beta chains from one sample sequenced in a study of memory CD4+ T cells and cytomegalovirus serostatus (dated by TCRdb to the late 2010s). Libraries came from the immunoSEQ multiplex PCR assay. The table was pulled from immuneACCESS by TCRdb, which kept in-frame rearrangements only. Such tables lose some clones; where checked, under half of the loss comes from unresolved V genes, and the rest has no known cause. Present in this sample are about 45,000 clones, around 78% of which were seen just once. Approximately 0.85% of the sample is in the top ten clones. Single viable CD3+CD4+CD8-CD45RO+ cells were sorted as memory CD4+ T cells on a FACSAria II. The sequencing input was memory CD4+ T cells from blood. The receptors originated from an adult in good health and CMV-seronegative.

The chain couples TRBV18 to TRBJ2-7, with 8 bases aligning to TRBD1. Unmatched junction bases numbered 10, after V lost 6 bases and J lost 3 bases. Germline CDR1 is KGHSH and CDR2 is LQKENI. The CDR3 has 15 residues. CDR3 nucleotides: TGTGCCAGCTCGACCGGGACAGGCGACTTCTACGAGCAGTACTTC. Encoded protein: CASSTGTGDFYEQYF.

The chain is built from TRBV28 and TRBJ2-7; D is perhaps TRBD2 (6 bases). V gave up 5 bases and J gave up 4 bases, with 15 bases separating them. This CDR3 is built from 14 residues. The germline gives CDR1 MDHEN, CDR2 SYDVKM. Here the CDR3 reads CASSPPGVFYEQYF. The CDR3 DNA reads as TGTGCCAGCAGTCCCCCGGGGGTCTTTTACGAGCAGTACTTC.

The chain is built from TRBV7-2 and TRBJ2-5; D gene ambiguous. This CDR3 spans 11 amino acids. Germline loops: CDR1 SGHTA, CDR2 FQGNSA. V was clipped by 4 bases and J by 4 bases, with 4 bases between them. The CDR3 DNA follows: TGTGCCAGCAGCTCCGGAGAGACCCAGTACTTC. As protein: CASSSGETQYF.

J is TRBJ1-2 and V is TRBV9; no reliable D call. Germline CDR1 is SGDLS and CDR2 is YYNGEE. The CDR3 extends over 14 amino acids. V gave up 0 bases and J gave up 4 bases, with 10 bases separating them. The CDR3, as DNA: TGTGCCAGCAGCGTAGAGAACAGCTTCTATGGCTACACCTTC. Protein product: CASSVENSFYGYTF. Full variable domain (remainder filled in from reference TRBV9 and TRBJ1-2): DSGVTQTPKHLITATGQRVTLRCSPRSGDLSVYWYQQSLDQGLQFLIQYYNGEERAKGNILERFSAQQFPDLHSELNLSSLELGDSALYFCASSVENSFYGYTFGSGTRLTVV.

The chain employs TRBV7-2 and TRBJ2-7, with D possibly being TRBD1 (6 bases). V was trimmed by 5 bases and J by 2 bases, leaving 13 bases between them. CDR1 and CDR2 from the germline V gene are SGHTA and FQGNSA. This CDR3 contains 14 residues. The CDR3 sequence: CASSVIQGTYEQYF. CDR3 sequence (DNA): TGTGCCAGCAGCGTAATTCAGGGGACCTACGAGCAGTACTTC. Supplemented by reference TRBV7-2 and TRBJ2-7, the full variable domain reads GAGVSQSPSNKVTEKGKDVELRCDPISGHTALYWYRQSLGQGLEFLIYFQGNSAPDKSGLPSDRFSAERTGGSVSTLTIQRTQQEDSAVYLCASSVIQGTYEQYFGPGTRLTVT.

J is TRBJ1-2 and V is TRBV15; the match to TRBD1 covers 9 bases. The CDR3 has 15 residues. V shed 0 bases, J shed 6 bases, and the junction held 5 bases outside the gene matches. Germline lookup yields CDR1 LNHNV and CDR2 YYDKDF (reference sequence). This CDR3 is CATSRDYDRGNGYTF. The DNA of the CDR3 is TGTGCCACCAGCAGAGATTACGACAGGGGGAATGGCTACACCTTC.

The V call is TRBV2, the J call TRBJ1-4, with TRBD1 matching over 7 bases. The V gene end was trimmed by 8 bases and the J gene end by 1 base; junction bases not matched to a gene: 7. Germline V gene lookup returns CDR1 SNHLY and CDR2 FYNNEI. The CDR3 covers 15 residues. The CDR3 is CASSRRQGTNEKLFF. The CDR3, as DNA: TGTGCCAGCTCGAGGCGACAGGGAACTAATGAAAAACTGTTTTTT.

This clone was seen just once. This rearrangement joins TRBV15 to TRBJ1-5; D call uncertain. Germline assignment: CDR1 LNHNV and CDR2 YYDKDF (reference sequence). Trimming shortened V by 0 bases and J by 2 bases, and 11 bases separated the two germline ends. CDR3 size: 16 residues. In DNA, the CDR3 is TGTGCCACCAGCAGAGAAAGGCAGGCGGGCAATCAGCCCCAGCATTTT. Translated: CATSRERQAGNQPQHF.

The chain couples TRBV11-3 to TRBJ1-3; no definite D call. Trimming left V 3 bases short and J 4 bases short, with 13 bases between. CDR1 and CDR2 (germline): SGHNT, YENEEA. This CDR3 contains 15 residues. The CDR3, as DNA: TGTGCCAGCAGCTTGGGAAGCTCTTCCGGAAACACCATATATTTT. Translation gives CASSLGSSSGNTIYF. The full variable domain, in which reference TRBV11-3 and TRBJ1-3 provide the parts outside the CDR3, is EAGVVQSPRYKIIEKKQPVAFWCNPISGHNTLYWYLQNLGQGPELLIRYENEEAVDDSQLPKDRFSAERLKGVDSTLKIQPAELGDSAVYLCASSLGSSSGNTIYFGEGSWLTVV.

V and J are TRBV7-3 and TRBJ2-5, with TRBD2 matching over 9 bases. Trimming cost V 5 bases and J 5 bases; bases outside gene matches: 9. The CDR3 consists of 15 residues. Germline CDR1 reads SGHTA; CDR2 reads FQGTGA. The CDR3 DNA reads TGTGCCAGCAGCCCAAGCGGGGGGCCGGAGGAGACCCAGTACTTC. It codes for CASSPSGGPEETQYF. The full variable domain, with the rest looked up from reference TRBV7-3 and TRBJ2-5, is GAGVSQTPSNKVTEKGKYVELRCDPISGHTALYWYRQSLGQGPEFLIYFQGTGAADDSGLPNDRFFAVRPEGSVSTLKIQRTERGDSAVYLCASSPSGGPEETQYFGPGTRLLVL.

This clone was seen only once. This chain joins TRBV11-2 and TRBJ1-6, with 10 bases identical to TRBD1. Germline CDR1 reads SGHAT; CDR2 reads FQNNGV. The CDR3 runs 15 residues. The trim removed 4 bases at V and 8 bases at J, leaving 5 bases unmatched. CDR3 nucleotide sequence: TGTGCCAGCAGCTCGGGACAGGGGTGGGATTCACCCCTCCACTTT. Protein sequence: CASSSGQGWDSPLHF.

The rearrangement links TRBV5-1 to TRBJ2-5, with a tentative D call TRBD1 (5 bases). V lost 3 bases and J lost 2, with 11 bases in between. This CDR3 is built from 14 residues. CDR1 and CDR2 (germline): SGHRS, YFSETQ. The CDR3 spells CASSYTGLQETQYF. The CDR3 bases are TGCGCCAGCAGCTACACAGGTTTACAAGAGACCCAGTACTTC.

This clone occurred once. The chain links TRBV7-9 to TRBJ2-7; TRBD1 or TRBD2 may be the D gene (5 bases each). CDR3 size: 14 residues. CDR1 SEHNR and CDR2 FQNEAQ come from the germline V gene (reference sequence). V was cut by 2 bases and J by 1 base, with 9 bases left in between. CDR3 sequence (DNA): TGTGCCAGCAGCTTACAGGGACCTTCCTACGAGCAGTACTTC. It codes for CASSLQGPSYEQYF.

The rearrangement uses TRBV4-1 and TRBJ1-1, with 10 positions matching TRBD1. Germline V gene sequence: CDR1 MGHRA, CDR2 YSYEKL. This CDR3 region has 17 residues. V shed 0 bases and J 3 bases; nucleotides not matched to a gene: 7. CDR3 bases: TGCGCCAGCAGCCAAGAGGCGGACAGGGGGAGGTACACTGAAGCTTTCTTT. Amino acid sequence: CASSQEADRGRYTEAFF.

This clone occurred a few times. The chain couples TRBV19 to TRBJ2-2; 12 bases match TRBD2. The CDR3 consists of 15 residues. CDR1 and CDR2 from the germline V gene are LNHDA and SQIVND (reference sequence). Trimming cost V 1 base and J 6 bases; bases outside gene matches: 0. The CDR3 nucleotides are TGTGCCAGTAGTATAGCTAGCGGGGGGGCCGGGGAGCTGTTTTTT. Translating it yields CASSIASGGAGELFF.

The CDR3 DNA reads as TGTGCCAGCAGTTCCCTGGGACAGGGGGCGCAAGGCTACACCTTC. Protein product: CASSSLGQGAQGYTF. The rearrangement links TRBV6-6 to TRBJ1-2; 12 bases line up with TRBD1. The CDR3 sequence is 15 residues long. V shed 4 bases, J shed 8 bases, and the junction held 8 bases outside the gene matches. The germline V gene encodes CDR1 MNHNY and CDR2 SVGAGI (reference sequence).

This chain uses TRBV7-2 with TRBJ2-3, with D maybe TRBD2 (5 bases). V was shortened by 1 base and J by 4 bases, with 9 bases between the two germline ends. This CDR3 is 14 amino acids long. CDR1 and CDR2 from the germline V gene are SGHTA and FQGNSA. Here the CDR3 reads CASSLVRRADTQYF. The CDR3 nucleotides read TGTGCCAGCAGCTTAGTCAGGCGGGCAGATACGCAGTATTTT.

The CDR3 DNA follows: TGTGCCTGGAGTGTACAAGGTTCCCATCAGCCCCAGCATTTT. Encoded protein: CAWSVQGSHQPQHF. V is TRBV30 and J is TRBJ1-5; D is unclear. This CDR3 is built from 14 residues. V shed 0 bases and J shed 5 bases, with 11 bases lying between them. Germline CDR1 is GTSNPN and CDR2 is SVGIG (reference sequence).

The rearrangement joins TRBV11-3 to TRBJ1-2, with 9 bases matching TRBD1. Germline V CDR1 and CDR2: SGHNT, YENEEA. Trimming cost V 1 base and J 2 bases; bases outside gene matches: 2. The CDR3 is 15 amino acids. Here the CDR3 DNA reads TGTGCCAGCAGCTTAGGGGGGACAGGGAACTATGGCTACACCTTC. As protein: CASSLGGTGNYGYTF. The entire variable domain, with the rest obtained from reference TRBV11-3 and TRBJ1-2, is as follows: EAGVVQSPRYKIIEKKQPVAFWCNPISGHNTLYWYLQNLGQGPELLIRYENEEAVDDSQLPKDRFSAERLKGVDSTLKIQPAELGDSAVYLCASSLGGTGNYGYTFGSGTRLTVV.

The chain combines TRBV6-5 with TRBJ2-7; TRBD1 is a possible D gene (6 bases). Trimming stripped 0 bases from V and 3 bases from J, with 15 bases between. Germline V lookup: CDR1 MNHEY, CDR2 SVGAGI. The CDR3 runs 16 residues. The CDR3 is CASSYSNPPRGYEQYF. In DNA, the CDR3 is TGTGCCAGCAGTTACTCGAATCCCCCCAGGGGCTACGAGCAGTACTTC.

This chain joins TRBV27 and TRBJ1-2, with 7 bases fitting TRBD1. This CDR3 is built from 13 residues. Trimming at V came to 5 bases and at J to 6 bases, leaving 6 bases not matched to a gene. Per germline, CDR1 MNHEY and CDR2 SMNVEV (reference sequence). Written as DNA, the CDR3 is TGTGCCAGCAGTCCTCGGACAGGAGATGGCTACACCTTC. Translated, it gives CASSPRTGDGYTF.